These T cell receptor beta chains were read from a single sample in a study of cytomegalovirus exposure and HLA in healthy donors. Assay: immunoSEQ multiplex PCR; the TCRdb copy retains only in-frame clones and omits some. The sample carries approximately 280,000 clones, about 90% recorded once. What was sequenced was PBMCs. The receptors shown here come from a woman aged 18-30 years in good health and CMV-seronegative. Each CDR3 is given with its conserved first and last residue. D genes are given only for firm matches. Expanded clones get a size class; other rows say once, few or many, or leave the size out.

TRBV15	TRBD1	NA	TRBJ1-2	TGTGCCACCAGCAACCCAGTCGGGACAGCCTATGGCTGCACCTTC	CATSNPVGTAYGCTF
TRBV5-1	TRBD1	NA	TRBJ1-1	TGCGCCAGCAGCCTCCGGACAGGGTCGGATCACACTGAAGCTTTCTTT	CASSLRTGSDHTEAFF
TRBV30	TRBD1	NA	TRBJ1-3	TGTGCCTGGGACAGGGGACGAAACACCATATATTTT	CAWDRGRNTIYF
TRBV5-1	NA	NA	TRBJ2-5	TGCGCCAGCAGTACTTCCCCCACGGAGACCCAGTACTTC	CASSTSPTETQYF
TRBV5-8	NA	NA	TRBJ1-5	TGTGCCAGCAGCTCCGGGGGGGGAGGTTATCAGCCCCAGCATTTT	CASSSGGGGYQPQHF
TRBV30	TRBD1	NA	TRBJ1-6	TGTGCCTGGACATATTCAGGGGGCGGCAATTCACCCCTCCACTTT	CAWTYSGGGNSPLHF
TRBV4-1	TRBD1	NA	TRBJ1-1	TGCGCCAGCAGCCCCCGGACAGGGGGTATTGGCACTGAAGCTTTCTTT	CASSPRTGGIGTEAFF
TRBV6-1	TRBD2	NA	TRBJ2-3	TGTGCCAGCAGTGGAAGCGGGGGGCCAGGAGATACGCAGTATTTT	CASSGSGGPGDTQYF
TRBV5-4	TRBD2	NA	TRBJ2-7	TGTGCCAGCAGCTCCAAGCGGGGGGGCCGGGTCGAGCAGTACTTC	CASSSKRGGRVEQYF
TRBV18	NA	NA	TRBJ1-1	TGTGCCAGCTCACCACCGGCGCCGGGATTGAACACTGAAGCTTTCTTT	CASSPPAPGLNTEAFF
TRBV15	NA	NA	TRBJ2-2	TGTGCCACCAGCGGGGGGGCTAGCGAGACCGGGGAGCTGTTTTTT	CATSGGASETGELFF
TRBV5-1	NA	NA	TRBJ2-6	TGCGCCAGCAGCTTGGCCGGGGTACGGAGCTCTGGGGCCAACGTCCTGACTTTC	CASSLAGVRSSGANVLTF
TRBV6-5	NA	NA	TRBJ1-6	TGTGCCAGCAGTTACTCTTCCGGGACTCGCAATTCACCCCTCCACTTT	CASSYSSGTRNSPLHF
TRBV9	TRBD2	NA	TRBJ2-5	TGTGCCAGCAGCGTTGGGGTAGCGGGGGGGCCGGAGACCCAGTACTTC	CASSVGVAGGPETQYF
TRBV19	TRBD1	NA	TRBJ1-2	TGTGCCAGTAGTATAGAGGACAGGGGCTATGGCTACACCTTC	CASSIEDRGYGYTF
TRBV30	NA	NA	TRBJ1-6	TGTGCCTGGACCCAGGATCCTACCTATTCACCCCTCCACTTT	CAWTQDPTYSPLHF
TRBV18	NA	NA	TRBJ2-5	TGTGCCAGCTCACCAATTCGGGAGACCCAGTACTTC	CASSPIRETQYF
TRBV30	TRBD1	once	TRBJ1-1	TGTGCCTGGAGAGGGGGGGACAGGGGATGGAACACTGAAGCTTTCTTT	CAWRGGDRGWNTEAFF
TRBV7-9	TRBD1	once	TRBJ1-1	TGTGCCAGCAGCCGGGACAGGGTGAACACTGAAGCTTTCTTT	CASSRDRVNTEAFF
TRBV6-6	NA	NA	TRBJ2-7	TGTGCCAGCAGTTGGGACTTTCTCGGGGAGTACGAGCAGTACTTC	CASSWDFLGEYEQYF